Included here is one T cell receptor (beta chain) sequence, with context. This record comes from a study of blood T cell repertoires in COVID-19. Study at large: From T cells, B-cell-depleted T cells, or PBMCs came the material, which was cDNA or gDNA.

Germline V gene lookup returns CDR1 LNHDA and CDR2 SQIVND (reference sequence). V trimming: 8 bases; J trimming: 7 bases; junction bases outside the gene matches: 5. The CDR3 has 13 residues. TCRdb keeps only in-frame clones here, not all; method: immunoSEQ multiplex PCR. The table shows hundreds of thousands of clones, with around 89% occurring only once. The clonotype was recovered from a man aged 40-49 years with acute or convalescent COVID-19. This chain joins TRBV19 and TRBJ1-6; 7 bases line up with TRBD1. Sequenced material: peripheral blood. The CDR3 DNA reads as TGTGCCAGTCATACAGGGGAGAATTCACCCCTCCACTTT. This encodes CASHTGENSPLHF. Variable domain in full (rest from reference TRBV19 and TRBJ1-6): DGGITQSPKYLFRKEGQNVTLSCEQNLNHDAMYWYRQDPGQGLRLIYYSQIVNDFQKGDIAEGYSVSREKKESFPLTVTSAQKNPTAFYLCASHTGENSPLHFGNGTRLTVT.